Here is one T cell receptor beta chain with its context. The data are from a study of cytotoxic CD8 clonotypes in ibrutinib-treated CLL. Trimming shortened V by 2 bases and J by 2 bases, and 13 bases separated the two germline ends. This CDR3 region has 16 residues. Germline V gene data show CDR1 as MNHNS and CDR2 as SASEGT. This table comes from immunoSEQ multiplex PCR, and its TCRdb copy is limited to in-frame clones, with some not included. The sample records about 200,000 clones, over 55% being singletons. The TCR was taken from a human donor with chronic lymphocytic leukemia. The V call is TRBV6-1, the J call TRBJ1-5; unclear D gene. This sample comprised PBMCs, obtained after 24 months of ibrutinib treatment. The CDR3 sequence: CASSEYRVGGNQPQHF. DNA of the CDR3: TGTGCCAGCAGTGAATACCGGGTCGGAGGCAATCAGCCCCAGCATTTT.